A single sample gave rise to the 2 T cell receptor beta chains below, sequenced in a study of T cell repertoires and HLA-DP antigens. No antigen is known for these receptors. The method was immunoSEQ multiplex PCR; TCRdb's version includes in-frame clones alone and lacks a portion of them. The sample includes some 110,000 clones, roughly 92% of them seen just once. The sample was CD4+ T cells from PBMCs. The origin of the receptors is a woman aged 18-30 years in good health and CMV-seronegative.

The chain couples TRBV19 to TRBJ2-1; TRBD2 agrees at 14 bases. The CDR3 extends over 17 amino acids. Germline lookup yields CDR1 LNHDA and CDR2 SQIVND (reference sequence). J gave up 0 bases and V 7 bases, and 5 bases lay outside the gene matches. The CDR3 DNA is TGTGCCAGTAAAGGACTAGCGGGAGGAAGCTCCTACAATGAGCAGTTCTTC. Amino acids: CASKGLAGGSSYNEQFF.

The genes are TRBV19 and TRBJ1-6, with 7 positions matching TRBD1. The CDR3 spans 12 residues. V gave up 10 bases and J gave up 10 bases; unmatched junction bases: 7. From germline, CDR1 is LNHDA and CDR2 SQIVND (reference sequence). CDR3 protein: CATNRGGSPLHF. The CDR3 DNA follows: TGTGCCACAAACAGGGGCGGCTCACCCCTCCACTTT.